These T cell receptor beta chains were read from a single sample in a study of T-cell memory formation after mild COVID-19. TCRdb processed the 5' RACE reads anew with MiXCR; each CDR3 protein has one entry. The table lists 180,000 or so distinct CDR3 sequences, 11% of them singletons. The sequenced material came from PBMCs or a T cell subset sorted from them (not recorded which). The receptors were sampled from a man between 18 and 29 years old who had mild COVID-19 (a few samples of this study predate the infection). Cell type and time point are not known. The CDR3 runs from the conserved cysteine through the conserved F or W. The order of the fields is D gene, J gene, V gene, clone size, CDR3 DNA, CDR3 protein. A D gene is named only where the DNA matches it firmly. The size field is filled for only some rows; it gives once, few, many or a size class.

d_call: -
j_call: TRBJ1-4
v_call: TRBV5-1
clone_size: -
cdr3_nt: TGCGCCAGCAGCCTCCTGGGAGGCCCTAATGAAAAACTGTTTTTT
cdr3_aa: CASSLLGGPNEKLFF

d_call: TRBD1
j_call: TRBJ1-2
v_call: TRBV7-2
clone_size: -
cdr3_nt: TGTGCCAGCAGGACAGGGGGGCTAGGTTATGGCTACACCTTC
cdr3_aa: CASRTGGLGYGYTF

d_call: -
j_call: TRBJ1-2
v_call: TRBV6-2/TRBV6-3
clone_size: -
cdr3_nt: TGTGCCAGCAGCAGTAAAGGACGGTACGCTAACTATGGCTACACCTTC
cdr3_aa: CASSSKGRYANYGYTF

d_call: -
j_call: TRBJ1-1
v_call: TRBV20-1
clone_size: few
cdr3_nt: TGCAGTGCTAGAAGAAATATGAACACTGAAGCTTTCTTT
cdr3_aa: CSARRNMNTEAFF

d_call: TRBD2
j_call: TRBJ2-3
v_call: TRBV24-1
clone_size: few
cdr3_nt: TGTGCCACCAGCATGGGACTAGCGGGGGCCAGCACAGATACGCAGTATTTT
cdr3_aa: CATSMGLAGASTDTQYF

d_call: TRBD2
j_call: TRBJ2-5
v_call: TRBV18
clone_size: -
cdr3_nt: TGTGCCAGCTCGGAAACTAGCGGCCAAGAGACCCAGTACTTC
cdr3_aa: CASSETSGQETQYF

d_call: -
j_call: TRBJ2-3
v_call: TRBV29-1
clone_size: -
cdr3_nt: TGCAGCGTTGAAGAATGGGCAGGGGCGAAAGATACGCAGTATTTT
cdr3_aa: CSVEEWAGAKDTQYF

d_call: TRBD2
j_call: TRBJ2-5
v_call: TRBV7-2
clone_size: many
cdr3_nt: TGTGCCAGCAGCGTCGGGGGGGACCTGGAGACCCAGTACTTC
cdr3_aa: CASSVGGDLETQYF

d_call: -
j_call: TRBJ1-1
v_call: TRBV7-2
clone_size: few
cdr3_nt: TGTGCCAGCAGTCGCGAGCGGGGGATTGAAGCTTTCTTT
cdr3_aa: CASSRERGIEAFF

d_call: -
j_call: TRBJ2-4
v_call: TRBV4-1
clone_size: few
cdr3_nt: TGCGCCAGCAGCCAAGAGGGCCTTCTAGCCAAAAGCATTCAGTACTTC
cdr3_aa: CASSQEGLLAKSIQYF

d_call: -
j_call: TRBJ2-1
v_call: TRBV12-3/TRBV12-4
clone_size: -
cdr3_nt: TGTGCCAGCACCCAGTGGGGAACAGATCCCAATGAGCAGTTCTTC
cdr3_aa: CASTQWGTDPNEQFF

d_call: -
j_call: TRBJ2-7
v_call: TRBV18
clone_size: few
cdr3_nt: TGTGCCAGCTCATCCAGGGTAGAGGCCGAGCAGTACTTC
cdr3_aa: CASSSRVEAEQYF

d_call: -
j_call: TRBJ2-1
v_call: TRBV18
clone_size: -
cdr3_nt: TGTGCCAGCTCACCACCGGTGCGCCCTTACAATGAGCAGTTCTTC
cdr3_aa: CASSPPVRPYNEQFF

d_call: -
j_call: TRBJ1-1
v_call: TRBV24-1
clone_size: -
cdr3_nt: TGTGCCACCAGTGATTCATCTGAAGCTTTCTTT
cdr3_aa: CATSDSSEAFF

d_call: TRBD2
j_call: TRBJ2-3
v_call: TRBV20-1
clone_size: few
cdr3_nt: TGCAGTGCTCCGTACGGGGGGAATGGAGATACGCAGTATTTT
cdr3_aa: CSAPYGGNGDTQYF

d_call: -
j_call: TRBJ2-7
v_call: TRBV30
clone_size: -
cdr3_nt: TGTGCCTGGAGTGTGGGCCGTCCCTACGAGCAGTACTTC
cdr3_aa: CAWSVGRPYEQYF

d_call: -
j_call: TRBJ2-3
v_call: TRBV7-9
clone_size: -
cdr3_nt: TGTGCCAGCAGCTTCAACCTCATGACCGGCACTAGCACAGATACGCAGTATTTT
cdr3_aa: CASSFNLMTGTSTDTQYF

d_call: -
j_call: TRBJ1-1
v_call: TRBV7-2
clone_size: few
cdr3_nt: TGTGCCAGCAGCTTAGCGCGAGGGGACACTGAAGCTTTCTTT
cdr3_aa: CASSLARGDTEAFF

d_call: -
j_call: TRBJ1-6
v_call: TRBV7-9
clone_size: few
cdr3_nt: TGTGCCAGCAGGCGGGACGGTGCCTATAATTCACCCCTCCACTTT
cdr3_aa: CASRRDGAYNSPLHF

d_call: TRBD1
j_call: TRBJ1-4
v_call: TRBV6-5
clone_size: few
cdr3_nt: TGTGCCAGCAGACGGGACAGTCTGAATGAAAAACTGTTTTTT
cdr3_aa: CASRRDSLNEKLFF

d_call: -
j_call: TRBJ1-1
v_call: TRBV12-3/TRBV12-4
clone_size: few
cdr3_nt: TGTGCCAGCAGGTGGGACCCCACTGAAGCTTTCTTT
cdr3_aa: CASRWDPTEAFF

d_call: -
j_call: TRBJ1-2
v_call: TRBV4-2
clone_size: -
cdr3_nt: TGTGCCAGCAGGGCGAGCTCGGAGCACTATGGCTACACCTTC
cdr3_aa: CASRASSEHYGYTF

d_call: -
j_call: TRBJ2-3
v_call: TRBV10-3
clone_size: -
cdr3_nt: TGTGCCATCAGTGAGCCCGGAGGGGCGTATACGCAGTATTTT
cdr3_aa: CAISEPGGAYTQYF

d_call: TRBD1
j_call: TRBJ1-3
v_call: TRBV20-1
clone_size: -
cdr3_nt: TGCAGTGCTACTGAAAACAGGGGTACTGGAAACACCATATATTTT
cdr3_aa: CSATENRGTGNTIYF

d_call: -
j_call: TRBJ2-5
v_call: TRBV3-1
clone_size: few
cdr3_nt: TGTGCCAGCAGCCGGGGTTGGACCCAGTACTTC
cdr3_aa: CASSRGWTQYF

d_call: -
j_call: TRBJ2-3
v_call: TRBV6-2/TRBV6-3
clone_size: few
cdr3_nt: TGTGCCAGCAAGGCGAGCGGGACAGATACGCAGTATTTT
cdr3_aa: CASKASGTDTQYF

d_call: TRBD1
j_call: TRBJ2-2
v_call: TRBV2
clone_size: few
cdr3_nt: TGTGCCAGCAGGAGGGACAGGGGGCCCGGGGAGCTGTTTTTT
cdr3_aa: CASRRDRGPGELFF

d_call: -
j_call: TRBJ2-7
v_call: TRBV20-1
clone_size: few
cdr3_nt: TGCAGTGCTAGGTTCTTCTCCTACGAGCAGTACTTC
cdr3_aa: CSARFFSYEQYF

d_call: TRBD2
j_call: TRBJ2-5
v_call: TRBV10-3
clone_size: many
cdr3_nt: TGTGCCATCCGAACGACTAGCGGAGGGGAGACCCAGTACTTC
cdr3_aa: CAIRTTSGGETQYF

d_call: -
j_call: TRBJ2-7
v_call: TRBV20-1
clone_size: -
cdr3_nt: TGCAGTGCTCCCAACAGGTCCCCTACCTACGAGCAGTACTTC
cdr3_aa: CSAPNRSPTYEQYF

d_call: TRBD1
j_call: TRBJ1-5
v_call: TRBV12-3/TRBV12-4
clone_size: few
cdr3_nt: TGTGCCAGCAGTTCTAATCAGGGGGCTAGCAATCAGCCCCAGCATTTT
cdr3_aa: CASSSNQGASNQPQHF

d_call: -
j_call: TRBJ2-2
v_call: TRBV4-1
clone_size: few
cdr3_nt: TGCGCCAGCAGCCCGCCCGGGACAAACACCGGGGAGCTGTTTTTT
cdr3_aa: CASSPPGTNTGELFF

d_call: -
j_call: TRBJ1-3
v_call: TRBV7-2
clone_size: -
cdr3_nt: TGTGCCAGCAGCTTAGTCGTCGGAGGGGGGCAAGGAAACACCATATATTTT
cdr3_aa: CASSLVVGGGQGNTIYF

d_call: -
j_call: TRBJ2-5
v_call: TRBV24-1
clone_size: -
cdr3_nt: TGTGCCACCAGTGATTTCAACACGGCCCAAGAGACCCAGTACTTC
cdr3_aa: CATSDFNTAQETQYF

d_call: -
j_call: TRBJ2-5
v_call: TRBV20-1
clone_size: -
cdr3_nt: TGCAGTGAAGGGGGGCCCACCCAAGAGACCCAGTACTTC
cdr3_aa: CSEGGPTQETQYF

d_call: TRBD1
j_call: TRBJ1-2
v_call: TRBV28
clone_size: -
cdr3_nt: TGTGCCAGCAGTGAAACAGGGGGAGTTTATGGCTACACCTTC
cdr3_aa: CASSETGGVYGYTF

d_call: TRBD1
j_call: TRBJ2-2
v_call: TRBV7-9
clone_size: many
cdr3_nt: TGTGCCAGCAGCGAACAGGGGGGCACCGGGGAGCTGTTTTTT
cdr3_aa: CASSEQGGTGELFF

d_call: -
j_call: TRBJ2-5
v_call: TRBV6-5
clone_size: -
cdr3_nt: TGTGCCAGCAGCCGCCTTCAAGAGACCCAGTACTTC
cdr3_aa: CASSRLQETQYF

d_call: -
j_call: TRBJ1-3
v_call: TRBV7-2
clone_size: -
cdr3_nt: TGTGCCAGCAGCTCAGACAACTCTGGATGGAACACCATATATTTT
cdr3_aa: CASSSDNSGWNTIYF